This is a list of T cell receptor beta chains from one sample in a study of blood T cell repertoires in COVID-19. Produced via immunoSEQ multiplex PCR; TCRdb's table is partial and in-frame only. Here the sample spans 250,000 to 350,000 clones, more than 90% being singletons. The specimen was PBMCs or T cells enriched from blood (not recorded which). The source of these receptors is a man aged 55 to 69 who had recovered from COVID-19. Each CDR3 is given with its conserved first and last residue. D genes are given only for firm matches. For some rows the clone size is stated as once, few or many, or as a class when expanded; others skip it.

CDR3 protein	CDR3 DNA	D gene	V gene	J gene	clone size
CASSHGGSYEQYF	TGTGCCAGCTCACACGGAGGCTCCTACGAGCAGTACTTC	-	TRBV18	TRBJ2-7	-
CASSPPPQGPTEAFF	TGTGCCAGCTCACCACCCCCACAGGGGCCGACTGAAGCTTTCTTT	TRBD1	TRBV18	TRBJ1-1	-
CASSQEYRDQPQHF	TGCGCCAGCAGCCAAGAGTACCGAGATCAGCCCCAGCATTTT	-	TRBV4-3	TRBJ1-5	-
CASSPRDTHSFQGYTF	TGTGCCAGCAGCCCCCGGGACACCCATTCTTTCCAGGGCTACACCTTC	-	TRBV11-3	TRBJ1-2	few
CASSQGSPGVSGELFF	TGCGCCAGCAGCCAAGGATCCCCAGGGGTTTCCGGGGAGCTGTTTTTT	-	TRBV4-3	TRBJ2-2	-
CASSTRDSLITKNIQYF	TGTGCCAGCAGTACCCGGGACAGTCTAATCACCAAAAACATTCAGTACTTC	TRBD1	TRBV27	TRBJ2-4	once
CASSSRTGGGNTIYF	TGTGCCAGCAGCTCACGCACAGGGGGTGGAAACACCATATATTTT	TRBD1	TRBV7-2	TRBJ1-3	-
CATSRELGTGGQPQHF	TGTGCCACCAGCAGAGAACTAGGGACAGGGGGTCAGCCCCAGCATTTT	TRBD1	TRBV15	TRBJ1-5	-
CASSLSRGVSNQPQHF	TGTGCCAGCAGTTTATCCAGGGGGGTTAGCAATCAGCCCCAGCATTTT	TRBD1	TRBV27	TRBJ1-5	-
CASSLYSTRGDSKPYGYTF	TGTGCCAGCAGCTTATACTCAACGCGAGGGGACAGCAAACCCTATGGCTACACCTTC	TRBD1	TRBV11-2	TRBJ1-2	-
CASSQGVGQDYGYTF	TGTGCCAGCAGCCAAGGGGTGGGGCAGGACTATGGCTACACCTTC	-	TRBV4-2	TRBJ1-2	few
CASSKDRGREKLFF	TGTGCCAGCAGCAAAGACAGGGGGCGAGAAAAACTGTTTTTT	TRBD1	TRBV6-5	TRBJ1-4	-
CASSGQLYQPQHF	TGTGCCAGCAGCGGACAGTTATATCAGCCCCAGCATTTT	-	TRBV12-3/TRBV12-4	TRBJ1-5	-
CASSQAGANYGYTF	TGCGCCAGCAGCCAAGCAGGGGCCAACTATGGCTACACCTTC	-	TRBV4-1	TRBJ1-2	-
CASSLVASGSYEQYF	TGTGCCAGCAGCTTAGTGGCTAGCGGGAGTTACGAGCAGTACTTC	TRBD2	TRBV7-2	TRBJ2-7	-
CASSWTSGTTYNEQFF	TGCGCCAGCAGCTGGACTAGCGGGACGACCTACAATGAGCAGTTCTTC	TRBD2	TRBV5-1	TRBJ2-1	-
CAWNAGLNTEAFF	TGTGCCTGGAACGCGGGGCTAAACACTGAAGCTTTCTTT	-	TRBV30	TRBJ1-1	-
CASRYSGGKTDTQYF	TGTGCCAGCAGATATAGCGGAGGGAAGACAGATACGCAGTATTTT	-	TRBV27	TRBJ2-3	-
CATNPGQNTGELFF	TGTGCCACTAATCCGGGACAGAACACCGGGGAGCTGTTTTTT	-	TRBV24-1	TRBJ2-2	-
CSVEPSRALTGYGYTF	TGCAGCGTTGAACCCTCGAGGGCGTTGACGGGTTATGGCTACACCTTC	-	TRBV29-1	TRBJ1-2	-
CATSDPASGINEAFF	TGTGCCACCAGTGATCCGGCTTCGGGAATAAATGAAGCTTTCTTT	-	TRBV24-1	TRBJ1-1	-
CASSSTGGNTGELFF	TGTGCCAGCAGTTCGACCGGCGGGAACACCGGGGAGCTGTTTTTT	-	TRBV6-5	TRBJ2-2	-
CASSLGRTRTTDTQYF	TGTGCCAGCAGCTTAGGGAGGACTAGAACCACAGATACGCAGTATTTT	TRBD2	TRBV7-9	TRBJ2-3	-
CASSPLGQGSSYEQYF	TGTGCCAGCAGTCCACTAGGACAGGGTAGCTCCTACGAGCAGTACTTC	TRBD1	TRBV27	TRBJ2-7	-
CASSVQGTPNEKLFF	TGCGCCAGCAGCGTACAGGGAACTCCTAATGAAAAACTGTTTTTT	-	TRBV5-1	TRBJ1-4	-
CASSLSTGLNDNEQFF	TGTGCCAGCAGTTTATCGACAGGGTTGAACGACAATGAGCAGTTCTTC	TRBD1	TRBV27	TRBJ2-1	-
CASSRKNGSRLNTEAFF	TGCGCCAGCAGCCGCAAAAATGGGAGCAGGTTGAACACTGAAGCTTTCTTT	-	TRBV4-1	TRBJ1-1	-
CAWSPSGLLNEQFF	TGTGCCTGGAGTCCGTCAGGGCTACTCAATGAGCAGTTCTTC	-	TRBV30	TRBJ2-1	once
CASSHNLSGGQFF	TGTGCCAGCAGCCATAATCTCAGCGGGGGGCAGTTCTTC	TRBD2	TRBV16	TRBJ2-1	-
CATSGDRGETQYF	TGTGCCACCAGTGGTGACAGGGGTGAGACCCAGTACTTC	TRBD1	TRBV24-1	TRBJ2-5	few
CAYTGFLGYTF	TGTGCCTATACAGGTTTTTTAGGCTACACCTTC	-	TRBV30	TRBJ1-2	-
CASSTGGTTEAFF	TGTGCCAGTAGTACCGGAGGTACCACTGAAGCTTTCTTT	-	TRBV19	TRBJ1-1	-
CASSGGRIMNTEAFF	TGTGCCAGCAGCGGCGGGCGGATCATGAACACTGAAGCTTTCTTT	-	TRBV7-9	TRBJ1-1	-
CASSVGGGSGNTIYF	TGTGCCAGCAGCGTGGGAGGGGGCTCTGGAAACACCATATATTTT	-	TRBV9	TRBJ1-3	-
CATSAPGGTNYGYTF	TGTGCCACCAGTGCTCCCGGGGGGACGAACTATGGCTACACCTTC	-	TRBV24-1	TRBJ1-2	-
CAWSSGLGGNTIYF	TGTGCCTGGAGTAGTGGTCTCGGTGGAAACACCATATATTTT	-	TRBV30	TRBJ1-3	-